Following are 5 T cell receptor beta chains from one sample sequenced in a study of Ad26.COV2.S vaccination and SARS-CoV-2 variants. Treatment denoted: some 20 received Ad26.COV2.S at low or high dose, single or two shots; roughly 5 received placebo; per-sample allocation not given. At day 63 after the first vaccine or placebo injection, samples were drawn. Method: immunoSEQ multiplex PCR; TCRdb's copy keeps in-frame clones and lacks some. This sample has about 400,000 clones, with approximately 89% found just once. The source was peripheral blood, collected in a trial of Ad26.COV2.S vaccine versus placebo. These receptors came from a person between 18 and 65 years old who received the Ad26.COV2.S COVID-19 vaccine or a placebo.

This rearrangement joins TRBV2 to TRBJ2-1, with 8 bases that match TRBD2. The ends lost 0 bases at V and 15 bases at J; junction bases unmatched: 7. CDR3 length equals 13 residues. Per germline, CDR1 SNHLY and CDR2 FYNNEI. The CDR3 spells CASSEALVGRVFF. CDR3 DNA sequence: TGTGCCAGCAGTGAAGCGCTAGTCGGGAGGGTGTTCTTC.

Only a few counts were recorded for this clone. The rearrangement joins TRBV9 to TRBJ2-6; D is ambiguous. Germline loops: CDR1 SGDLS, CDR2 YYNGEE. The CDR3 has 15 residues. Trimming removed 6 bases at V and 2 bases at J, with 12 bases between. The CDR3 protein is CASTPLGTGANVLTF. The CDR3 DNA follows: TGTGCCAGCACCCCTTTGGGAACTGGGGCCAACGTCCTGACTTTC.

This chain joins TRBV28 and TRBJ1-2; D is unclear. CDR1 is MDHEN, CDR2 SYDVKM, per germline. The CDR3 is 16 residues long. V was shortened by 6 bases and J by 0 bases, with 17 bases between the two germline ends. The CDR3 spells CASRTPGRAANYGYTF. The CDR3 DNA is TGTGCCAGCAGAACCCCGGGGAGGGCAGCTAACTATGGCTACACCTTC.

V gene TRBV4-1 combines with J gene TRBJ2-1; TRBD2 is a possible D gene (5 bases). CDR3 length equals 15 residues. Germline V gene lookup returns CDR1 MGHRA and CDR2 YSYEKL. Trimming removed 2 bases at V and 3 bases at J, with 11 bases between. CDR3 region: CASSQSWELYNEQFF. CDR3 DNA: TGCGCCAGCAGCCAATCGTGGGAGCTCTACAATGAGCAGTTCTTC.

The chain combines TRBV2 with TRBJ2-1; 9 bases map to TRBD2. Germline assignment: CDR1 SNHLY and CDR2 FYNNEI. The CDR3 loop spans 14 amino acids. In nucleotides, the CDR3 is TGTGCGGAGGGGGCAGCGGGAGGTGGGAATGAGCAGTTCTTC. Protein: CAEGAAGGGNEQFF.